This T cell receptor beta chain is drawn from a study of blood T cell repertoires in COVID-19. Study-wide background: From the United States, Italy and Spain came samples of acute and convalescent COVID-19. PBMCs, B-cell-depleted T cells, or T cells were the source of the cDNA or gDNA that made up the material.

In the authors' methods: Reference gene primer amplification yielded estimated nucleated cell counts. Sequencing was performed with immunoSEQ multiplex PCR; in TCRdb, only in-frame clones are kept and a portion is missing. That table furnishes V, J and clone size, whereas the DNA furnished D and trimming. Among under 200,000 clones, 65% to 90% were seen once, and the ten largest hold roughly 1.4%. The sequencing input was peripheral blood. The origin of this receptor is a human donor in a cohort sampled during active COVID-19.

CDR3 region: CASSTAGTGKYEQYF. The CDR3, as DNA: TGTGCCAGCAGTACCGCCGGGACAGGGAAATACGAGCAGTACTTC. V and J are TRBV28 and TRBJ2-7, with TRBD1 matching over 9 bases. The CDR3 totals 15 residues. Germline V CDR1 and CDR2: MDHEN, SYDVKM. V shed 5 bases, J shed 4 bases, and the junction held 9 bases outside the gene matches.